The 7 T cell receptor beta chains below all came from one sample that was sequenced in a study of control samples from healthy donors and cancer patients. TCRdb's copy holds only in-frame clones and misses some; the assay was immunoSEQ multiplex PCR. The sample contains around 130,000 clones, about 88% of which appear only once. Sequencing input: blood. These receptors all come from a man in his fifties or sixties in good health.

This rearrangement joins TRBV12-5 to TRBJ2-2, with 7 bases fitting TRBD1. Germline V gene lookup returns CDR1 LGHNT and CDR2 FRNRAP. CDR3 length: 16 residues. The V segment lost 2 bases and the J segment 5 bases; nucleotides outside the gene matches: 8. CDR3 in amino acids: CASGLTDRVGTGELFF. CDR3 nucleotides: TGTGCTAGTGGTTTGACCGACAGGGTAGGAACCGGGGAGCTGTTTTTT.

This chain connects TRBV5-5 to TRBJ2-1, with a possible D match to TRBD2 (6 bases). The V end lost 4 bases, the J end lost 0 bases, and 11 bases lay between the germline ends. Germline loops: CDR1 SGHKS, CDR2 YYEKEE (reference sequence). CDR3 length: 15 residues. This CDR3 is CASSTAGSSYNEQFF. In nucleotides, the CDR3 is TGTGCCAGCAGCACGGCGGGGAGCTCCTACAATGAGCAGTTCTTC. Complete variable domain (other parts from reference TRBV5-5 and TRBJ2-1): DAGVTQSPTHLIKTRGQQVTLRCSPISGHKSVSWYQQVLGQGPQFIFQYYEKEERGRGNFPDRFSARQFPNYSSELNVNALLLGDSALYLCASSTAGSSYNEQFFGPGTRLTVL.

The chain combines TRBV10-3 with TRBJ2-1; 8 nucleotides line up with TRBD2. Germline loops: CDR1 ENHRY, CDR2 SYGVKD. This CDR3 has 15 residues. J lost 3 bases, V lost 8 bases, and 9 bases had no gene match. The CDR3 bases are TGTGCCATCCAACAGGAGGCGGGGGGCTACAATGAGCAGTTCTTC. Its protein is CAIQQEAGGYNEQFF.

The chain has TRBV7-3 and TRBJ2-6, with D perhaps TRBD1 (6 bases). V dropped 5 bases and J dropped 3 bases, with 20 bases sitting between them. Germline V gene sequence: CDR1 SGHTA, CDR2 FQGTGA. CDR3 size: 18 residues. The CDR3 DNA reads TGTGCCAGCAGCCGACCCGCAGGGGCGGTTGGTGGGGCCAACGTCCTGACTTTC. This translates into CASSRPAGAVGGANVLTF.

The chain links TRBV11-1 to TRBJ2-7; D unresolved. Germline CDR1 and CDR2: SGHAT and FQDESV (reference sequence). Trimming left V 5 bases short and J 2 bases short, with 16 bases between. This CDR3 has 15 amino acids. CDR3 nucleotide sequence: TGTGCCAGCAGCCTTCTAGATGGGCTGACCTACGAGCAGTACTTC. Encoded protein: CASSLLDGLTYEQYF.

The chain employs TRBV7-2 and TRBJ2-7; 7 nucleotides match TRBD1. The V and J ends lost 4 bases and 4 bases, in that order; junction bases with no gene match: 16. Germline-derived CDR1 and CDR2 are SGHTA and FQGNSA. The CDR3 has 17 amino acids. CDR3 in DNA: TGTGCCAGCAGCTCCCACGACGGTACGGGGACAGCTTACGAGCAGTACTTC. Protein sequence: CASSSHDGTGTAYEQYF. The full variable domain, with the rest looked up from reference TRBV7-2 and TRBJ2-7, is GAGVSQSPSNKVTEKGKDVELRCDPISGHTALYWYRQSLGQGLEFLIYFQGNSAPDKSGLPSDRFSAERTGGSVSTLTIQRTQQEDSAVYLCASSSHDGTGTAYEQYFGPGTRLTVT.

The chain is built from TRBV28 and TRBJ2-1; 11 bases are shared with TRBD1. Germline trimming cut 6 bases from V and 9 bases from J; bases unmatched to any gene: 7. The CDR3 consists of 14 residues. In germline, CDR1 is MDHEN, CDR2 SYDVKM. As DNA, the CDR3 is TGTGCCAGCAGAATAGGGACAGGGGGTAGTGAGCAGTTCTTC. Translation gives CASRIGTGGSEQFF.